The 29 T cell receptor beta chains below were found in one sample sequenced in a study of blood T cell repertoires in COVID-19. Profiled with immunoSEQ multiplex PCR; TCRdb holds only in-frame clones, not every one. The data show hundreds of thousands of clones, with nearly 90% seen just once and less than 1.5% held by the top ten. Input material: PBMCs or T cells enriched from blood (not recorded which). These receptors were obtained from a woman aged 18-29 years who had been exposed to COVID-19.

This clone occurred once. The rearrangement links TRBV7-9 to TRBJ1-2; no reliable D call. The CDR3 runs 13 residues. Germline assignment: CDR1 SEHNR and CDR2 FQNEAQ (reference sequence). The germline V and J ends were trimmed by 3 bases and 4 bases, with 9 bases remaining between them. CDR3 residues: CASSFPGGYGYTF. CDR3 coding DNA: TGTGCCAGCAGCTTTCCGGGAGGCTATGGCTACACCTTC.

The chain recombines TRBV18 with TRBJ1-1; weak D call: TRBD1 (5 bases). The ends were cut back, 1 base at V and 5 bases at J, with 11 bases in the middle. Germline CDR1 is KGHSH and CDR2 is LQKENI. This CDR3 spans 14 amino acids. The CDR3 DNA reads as TGTGCCAGCTCACCACTCGAGCGGGGGACTGAAGCTTTCTTT. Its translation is CASSPLERGTEAFF. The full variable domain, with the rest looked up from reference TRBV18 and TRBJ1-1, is NAGVMQNPRHLVRRRGQEARLRCSPMKGHSHVYWYRQLPEEGLKFMVYLQKENIIDESGMPKERFSAEFPKEGPSILRIQQVVRGDSAAYFCASSPLERGTEAFFGQGTRLTVV.

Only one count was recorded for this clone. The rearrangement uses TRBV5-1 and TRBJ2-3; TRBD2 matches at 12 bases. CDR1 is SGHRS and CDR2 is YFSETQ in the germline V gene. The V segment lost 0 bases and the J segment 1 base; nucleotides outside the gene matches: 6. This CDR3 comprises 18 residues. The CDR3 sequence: CASSLGLAGVGGTDTQYF. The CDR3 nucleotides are TGCGCCAGCAGCTTGGGACTAGCGGGAGTAGGGGGCACAGATACGCAGTATTTT.

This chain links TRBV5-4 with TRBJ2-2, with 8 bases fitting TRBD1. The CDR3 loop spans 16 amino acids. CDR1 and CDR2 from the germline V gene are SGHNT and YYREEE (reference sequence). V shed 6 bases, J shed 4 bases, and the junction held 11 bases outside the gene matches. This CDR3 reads CASTHARTGITGELFF. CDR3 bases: TGTGCCAGCACCCATGCGCGGACAGGGATCACCGGGGAGCTGTTTTTT.

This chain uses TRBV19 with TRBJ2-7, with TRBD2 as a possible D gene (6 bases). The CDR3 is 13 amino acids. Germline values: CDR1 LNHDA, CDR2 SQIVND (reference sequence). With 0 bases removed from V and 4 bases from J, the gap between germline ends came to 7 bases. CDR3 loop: CASSIEGGYEQYF. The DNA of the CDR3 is TGTGCCAGTAGTATAGAAGGAGGGTACGAGCAGTACTTC.

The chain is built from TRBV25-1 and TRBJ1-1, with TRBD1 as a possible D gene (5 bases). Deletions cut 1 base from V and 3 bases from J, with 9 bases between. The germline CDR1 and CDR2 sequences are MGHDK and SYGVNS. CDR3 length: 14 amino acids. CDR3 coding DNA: TGTGCCAGCAGTGAATTTGGGGCAGACACTGAAGCTTTCTTT. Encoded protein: CASSEFGADTEAFF.

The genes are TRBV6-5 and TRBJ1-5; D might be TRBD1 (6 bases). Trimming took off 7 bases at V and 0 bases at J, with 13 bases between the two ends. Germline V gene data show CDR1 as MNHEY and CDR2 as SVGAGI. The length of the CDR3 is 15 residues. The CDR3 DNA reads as TGTGCCAGCACCAAAGGACAGTATAGCAATCAGCCCCAGCATTTT. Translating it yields CASTKGQYSNQPQHF.

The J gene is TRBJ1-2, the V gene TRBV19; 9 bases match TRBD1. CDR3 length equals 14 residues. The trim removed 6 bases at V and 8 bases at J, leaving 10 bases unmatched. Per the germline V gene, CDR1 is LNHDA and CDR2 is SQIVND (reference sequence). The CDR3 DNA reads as TGTGCCAGTAGACCGGGGACAGGGCCCCGCGGCTACACCTTC. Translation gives CASRPGTGPRGYTF.

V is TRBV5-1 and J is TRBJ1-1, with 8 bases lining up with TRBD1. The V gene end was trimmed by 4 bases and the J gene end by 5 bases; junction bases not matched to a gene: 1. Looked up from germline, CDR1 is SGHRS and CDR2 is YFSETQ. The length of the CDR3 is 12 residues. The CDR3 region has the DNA TGCGCCAGCAGCACAGGGGGGACTGAAGCTTTCTTT. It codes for CASSTGGTEAFF.

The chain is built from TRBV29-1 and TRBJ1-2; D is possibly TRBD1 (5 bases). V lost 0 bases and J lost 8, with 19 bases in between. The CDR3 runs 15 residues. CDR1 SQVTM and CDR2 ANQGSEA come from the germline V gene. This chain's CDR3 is CSVEEPGLQSRGYTF. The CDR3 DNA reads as TGCAGCGTTGAAGAGCCGGGACTCCAAAGTCGGGGCTACACCTTC.

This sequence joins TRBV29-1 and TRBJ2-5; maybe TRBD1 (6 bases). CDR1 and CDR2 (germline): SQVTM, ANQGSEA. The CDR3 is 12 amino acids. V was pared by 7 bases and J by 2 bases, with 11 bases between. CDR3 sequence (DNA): TGCAGCGGAAGGACAGCGCAAGAGACCCAGTACTTC. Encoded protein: CSGRTAQETQYF.

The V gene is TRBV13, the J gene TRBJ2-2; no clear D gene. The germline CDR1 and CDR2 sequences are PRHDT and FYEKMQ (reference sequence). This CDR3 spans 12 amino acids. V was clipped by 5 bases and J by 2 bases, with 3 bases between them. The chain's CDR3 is CASSPNTGELFF. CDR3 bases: TGTGCCAGCAGCCCTAACACCGGGGAGCTGTTTTTT.

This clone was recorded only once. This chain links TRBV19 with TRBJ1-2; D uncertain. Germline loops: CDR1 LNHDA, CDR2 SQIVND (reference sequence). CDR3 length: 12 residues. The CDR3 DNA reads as TGTGGCTGCGGGAACTCACACTATGGCTACACCTTC. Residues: CGCGNSHYGYTF. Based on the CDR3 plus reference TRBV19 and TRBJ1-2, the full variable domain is DGGITQSPKYLFRKEGQNVTLSCEQNLNHDAMYWYRQDPGQGLRLIYYSQIVNDFQKGDIAEGYSVSREKKESFPLTVTSAQKNPTAFYLCGCGNSHYGYTFGSGTRLTVV.

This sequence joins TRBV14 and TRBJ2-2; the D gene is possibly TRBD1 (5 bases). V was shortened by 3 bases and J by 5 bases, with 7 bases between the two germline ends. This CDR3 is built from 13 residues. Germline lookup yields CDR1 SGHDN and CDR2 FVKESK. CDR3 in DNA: TGTGCCAGCAGCCATAAGGGGACCGGGGAGCTGTTTTTT. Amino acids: CASSHKGTGELFF.

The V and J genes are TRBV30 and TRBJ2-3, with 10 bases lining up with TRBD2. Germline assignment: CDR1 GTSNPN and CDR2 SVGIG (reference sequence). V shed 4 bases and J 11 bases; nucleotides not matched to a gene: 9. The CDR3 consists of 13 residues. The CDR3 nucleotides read TGTGCCTGGACCAGCGGGGGGGCTGGTGAGCAGTATTTT. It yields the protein CAWTSGGAGEQYF.

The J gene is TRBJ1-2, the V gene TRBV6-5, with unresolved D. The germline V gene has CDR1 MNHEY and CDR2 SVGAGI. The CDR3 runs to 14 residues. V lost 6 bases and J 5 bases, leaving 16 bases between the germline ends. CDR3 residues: CASSQSTELYGYTF. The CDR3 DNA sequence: TGTGCCAGCAGCCAATCTACCGAGCTTTATGGCTACACCTTC.

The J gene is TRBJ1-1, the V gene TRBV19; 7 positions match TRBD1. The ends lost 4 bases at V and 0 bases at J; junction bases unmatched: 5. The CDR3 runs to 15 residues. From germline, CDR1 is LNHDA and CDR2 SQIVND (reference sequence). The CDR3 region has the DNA TGTGCCAGTAGTACCCAGGGGGTGCTGAACACTGAAGCTTTCTTT. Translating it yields CASSTQGVLNTEAFF.

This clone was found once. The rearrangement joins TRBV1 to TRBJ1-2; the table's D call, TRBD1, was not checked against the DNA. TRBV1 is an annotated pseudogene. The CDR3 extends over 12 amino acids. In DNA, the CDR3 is TGCACCAGCAGCCAAGGTACGGGACAGCTGAACTTC. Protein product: CTSSQGTGQLNF.

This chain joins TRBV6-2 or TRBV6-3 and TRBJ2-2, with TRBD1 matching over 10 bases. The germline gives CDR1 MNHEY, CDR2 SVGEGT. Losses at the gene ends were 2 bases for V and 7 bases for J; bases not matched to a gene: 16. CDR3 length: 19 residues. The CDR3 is CASSYLFGRQGAGGGELFF. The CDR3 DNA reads TGTGCCAGCAGTTACCTGTTCGGTCGACAGGGGGCTGGTGGCGGGGAGCTGTTTTTT.

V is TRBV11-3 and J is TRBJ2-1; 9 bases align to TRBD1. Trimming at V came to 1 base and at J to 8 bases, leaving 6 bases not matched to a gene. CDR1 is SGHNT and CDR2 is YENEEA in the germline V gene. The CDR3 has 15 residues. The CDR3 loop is CASSLVGTGTDEQFF. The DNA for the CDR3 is TGTGCCAGCAGCTTAGTTGGGACAGGGACCGATGAGCAGTTCTTC.

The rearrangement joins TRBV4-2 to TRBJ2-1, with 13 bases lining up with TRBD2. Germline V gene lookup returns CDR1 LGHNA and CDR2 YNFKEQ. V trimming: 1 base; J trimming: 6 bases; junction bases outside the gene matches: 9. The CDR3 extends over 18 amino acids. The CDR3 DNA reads TGTGCCAGCAGCCAAGTTACTAGCGGGGGGGCCGGGTCCAATGAGCAGTTCTTC. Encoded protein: CASSQVTSGGAGSNEQFF.

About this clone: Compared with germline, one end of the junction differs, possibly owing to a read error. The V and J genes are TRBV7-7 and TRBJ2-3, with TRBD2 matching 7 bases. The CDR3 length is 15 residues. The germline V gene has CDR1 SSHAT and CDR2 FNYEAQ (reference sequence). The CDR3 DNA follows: TGTGCTAGCAGCTTAGAACTAGCGAGCACAGATACGCAGTATTTT. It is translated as CASSLELASTDTQYF.

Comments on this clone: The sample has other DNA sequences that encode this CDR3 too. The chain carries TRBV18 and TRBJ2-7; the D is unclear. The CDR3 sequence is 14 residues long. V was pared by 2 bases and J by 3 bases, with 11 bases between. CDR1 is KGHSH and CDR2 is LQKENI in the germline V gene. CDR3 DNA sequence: TGTGCCAGCTCACCAGGTTCCCAGAACTACGAGCAGTACTTC. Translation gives CASSPGSQNYEQYF.

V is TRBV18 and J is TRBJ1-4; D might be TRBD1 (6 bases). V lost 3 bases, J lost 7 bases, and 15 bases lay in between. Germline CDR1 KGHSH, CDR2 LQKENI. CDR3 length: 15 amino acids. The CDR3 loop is CASSPAGAGSEKLFF. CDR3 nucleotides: TGTGCCAGCTCACCTGCGGGGGCTGGGAGTGAAAAACTGTTTTTT.

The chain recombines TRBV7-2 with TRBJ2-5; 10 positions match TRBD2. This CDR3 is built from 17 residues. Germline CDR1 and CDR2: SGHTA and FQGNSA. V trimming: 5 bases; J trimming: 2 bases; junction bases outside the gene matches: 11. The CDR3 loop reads CASSIKKRTSGQETQYF. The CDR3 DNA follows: TGTGCCAGCAGCATTAAAAAGAGGACTAGCGGACAAGAGACCCAGTACTTC. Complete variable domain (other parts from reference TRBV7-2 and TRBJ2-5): GAGVSQSPSNKVTEKGKDVELRCDPISGHTALYWYRQSLGQGLEFLIYFQGNSAPDKSGLPSDRFSAERTGGSVSTLTIQRTQQEDSAVYLCASSIKKRTSGQETQYFGPGTRLLVL.

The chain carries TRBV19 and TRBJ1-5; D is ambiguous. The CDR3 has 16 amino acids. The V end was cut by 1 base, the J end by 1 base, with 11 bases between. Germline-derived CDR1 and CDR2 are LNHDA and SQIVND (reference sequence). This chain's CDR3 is CASSIGPVFSNQPQHF. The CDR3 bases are TGTGCCAGTAGTATAGGCCCAGTTTTCAGCAATCAGCCCCAGCATTTT. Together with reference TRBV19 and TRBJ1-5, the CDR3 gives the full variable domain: DGGITQSPKYLFRKEGQNVTLSCEQNLNHDAMYWYRQDPGQGLRLIYYSQIVNDFQKGDIAEGYSVSREKKESFPLTVTSAQKNPTAFYLCASSIGPVFSNQPQHFGDGTRLSIL.

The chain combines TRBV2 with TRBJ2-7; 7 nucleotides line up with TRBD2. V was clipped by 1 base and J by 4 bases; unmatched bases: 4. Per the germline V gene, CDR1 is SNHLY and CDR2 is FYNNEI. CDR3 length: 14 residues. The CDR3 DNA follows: TGTGCCAGCAGTGAAGGGGCGGGAGCTTACGAGCAGTACTTC. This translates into CASSEGAGAYEQYF.

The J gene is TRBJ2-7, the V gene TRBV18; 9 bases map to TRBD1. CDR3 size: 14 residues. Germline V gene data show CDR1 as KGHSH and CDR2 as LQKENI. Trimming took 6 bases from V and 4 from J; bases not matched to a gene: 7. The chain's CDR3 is CASSPGQGQYEQYF. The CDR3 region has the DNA TGTGCCAGCTCTCCGGGACAGGGCCAATACGAGCAGTACTTC.

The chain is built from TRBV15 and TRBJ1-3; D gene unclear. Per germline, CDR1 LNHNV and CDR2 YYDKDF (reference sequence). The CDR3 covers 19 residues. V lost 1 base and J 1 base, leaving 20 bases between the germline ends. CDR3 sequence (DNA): TGTGCCACCAGCAGAGTTGATGGGTTGAGGGAAGCATCTGGAAACACCATATATTTT. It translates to CATSRVDGLREASGNTIYF.